A selection of T cell receptor beta chains follows, all from one sample in a study of control samples from healthy donors and cancer patients. Clones were sequenced by immunoSEQ multiplex PCR, and TCRdb holds only the in-frame ones, with some missing. Found here are 75,000 or so clones, roughly nine tenths of them singletons; the top ten hold less than 6.5%. The sequenced sample consisted of PBMCs. The receptors shown here come from a man aged 55 to 70 with colorectal cancer. CDR3s include the opening cysteine and the closing phenylalanine or tryptophan. A D gene is named only where the DNA matches it firmly. Size is omitted from some rows. Given values are once, few, many or a class for expanded clones.

size: NA; J: TRBJ2-6; D: NA; V: TRBV6-1; DNA: TGTGCCAGCAGTGATCACTCTGGGGCCAACGTCCTGACTTTC; CDR3: CASSDHSGANVLTF
size: NA; J: TRBJ2-7; D: TRBD2; V: TRBV14; DNA: TGTGCCAGCAGCCCCCGACTAGCGGGGGCCTACGAGCAGTACTTC; CDR3: CASSPRLAGAYEQYF
size: NA; J: TRBJ2-3; D: TRBD2; V: TRBV9; DNA: TGTGCCAGCAGCCCACTAGCGGGGGCCACAGATACGCAGTATTTT; CDR3: CASSPLAGATDTQYF
size: NA; J: TRBJ2-7; D: NA; V: TRBV28; DNA: TGTGCCAGCAGTGGGACAAACGAGCAGTACTTC; CDR3: CASSGTNEQYF
size: NA; J: TRBJ2-3; D: TRBD2; V: TRBV3-1/TRBV3-2; DNA: TGTGCCAGCAGCCCTCTTCCGGGACTAGCGGGGGGGAGCACAGATACGCAGTATTTT; CDR3: CASSPLPGLAGGSTDTQYF
size: NA; J: TRBJ2-5; D: NA; V: TRBV18; DNA: TGTGCCAGCTCTCTCAATGACCTCGGGGAGACCCAGTACTTC; CDR3: CASSLNDLGETQYF
size: NA; J: TRBJ1-4; D: TRBD1; V: TRBV28; DNA: TGTGCCAGCAGTCCTGGTGGGACAGGAAATGAAAAACTGTTTTTT; CDR3: CASSPGGTGNEKLFF
size: NA; J: TRBJ1-3; D: NA; V: TRBV7-9; DNA: TGTGCCAGCAGCTTAGCGGAGCTGGAAGGAAACACCATATATTTT; CDR3: CASSLAELEGNTIYF
size: NA; J: TRBJ2-1; D: NA; V: TRBV29-1; DNA: TGCAGCGTTGACTCGCAGGGCTTTCCCAATGAGCAGTTCTTC; CDR3: CSVDSQGFPNEQFF
size: NA; J: TRBJ1-2; D: TRBD1; V: TRBV12-5; DNA: TGTGCTAGTGGTTCCCCCATGACAGGGCGCTACACCTTC; CDR3: CASGSPMTGRYTF
size: NA; J: TRBJ2-1; D: NA; V: TRBV7-3; DNA: TGTGCCAGCAGCTCCCAGTTTCGGTCCCGGGTCAATGAGCAGTTCTTC; CDR3: CASSSQFRSRVNEQFF
size: once; J: TRBJ1-1; D: TRBD1; V: TRBV6-5; DNA: TGTGCCAGCAGACGGACAGGGGGTTCTGAAGCTTTCTTT; CDR3: CASRRTGGSEAFF
size: NA; J: TRBJ2-5; D: NA; V: TRBV14; DNA: TGTGCCAGCAGGGGCAGTGATGAGACCCAGTACTTC; CDR3: CASRGSDETQYF
size: NA; J: TRBJ1-1; D: NA; V: TRBV19; DNA: TGTGCCAGTAGTATAGATAGGTGGCGGCAGGGTAGGTCGAACACTGAAGCTTTCTTT; CDR3: CASSIDRWRQGRSNTEAFF
size: NA; J: TRBJ2-3; D: NA; V: TRBV7-8; DNA: TGTGCCAGCAGCCCGGGGACAAGCACAGATACGCAGTATTTT; CDR3: CASSPGTSTDTQYF
size: few; J: TRBJ2-7; D: NA; V: TRBV7-2; DNA: TGTGCCAGCAGCTCCACACGCTCAGGGCTCATTATCTACGAGCAGTACTTC; CDR3: CASSSTRSGLIIYEQYF
size: NA; J: TRBJ1-3; D: NA; V: TRBV4-3; DNA: TGCGCCAGCAGCCAAGATCTCCCCCTCAGGGGCAGAGGAATTGGGGACACCATATATTTT; CDR3: CASSQDLPLRGRGIGDTIYF
size: NA; J: TRBJ1-2; D: NA; V: TRBV5-1; DNA: TGCGCCAGCAGCCCCCTGGATCCCCTTAACTATGGCTACACCTTC; CDR3: CASSPLDPLNYGYTF
size: NA; J: TRBJ1-1; D: NA; V: TRBV18; DNA: TGTGCCAGCTCACCTGACAAGAACACTGAAGCTTTCTTT; CDR3: CASSPDKNTEAFF
size: NA; J: TRBJ2-3; D: TRBD1; V: TRBV5-1; DNA: TGCGCCAGCAGCGGGTCGACAGGGAGCACAGATACGCAGTATTTT; CDR3: CASSGSTGSTDTQYF
size: NA; J: TRBJ2-6; D: NA; V: TRBV2; DNA: TGTGCCAGCAGTGAGGCCCTTTCCAACGTCCTGACTTTC; CDR3: CASSEALSNVLTF
size: NA; J: TRBJ2-7; D: NA; V: TRBV21-1; DNA: TGTGCCAGCAGCTTCGGCGGGGCCATCTACTACGAGCAGTACTTC; CDR3: CASSFGGAIYYEQYF
size: NA; J: TRBJ2-1; D: TRBD2; V: TRBV7-9; DNA: TGTGCCAGCAGCCCTGCCCTAACTAGCGGGGGGGAGCAGTTCTTC; CDR3: CASSPALTSGGEQFF
size: NA; J: TRBJ1-2; D: TRBD1; V: TRBV6-5; DNA: TGTGCCAGCAGTTACTCCTGGGGACAGGGAGTCTATGGCTACACCTTC; CDR3: CASSYSWGQGVYGYTF
size: NA; J: TRBJ1-3; D: TRBD1; V: TRBV4-1; DNA: TGCGCCAGCAGCCTTCCTTGGACAGGGAAGGGAAACACCATATATTTT; CDR3: CASSLPWTGKGNTIYF
size: NA; J: TRBJ2-3; D: TRBD2; V: TRBV4-1; DNA: TGCGCCAGCAGCCCTAGCGGGGGGACAGATACGCAGTATTTT; CDR3: CASSPSGGTDTQYF
size: NA; J: TRBJ1-4; D: NA; V: TRBV2; DNA: TGTGCCAGCAACAGGGATAATGAAAAACTGTTTTTT; CDR3: CASNRDNEKLFF
size: NA; J: TRBJ1-1; D: NA; V: TRBV5-5; DNA: TGTGCCAGCAGCTTCTGGGGGAACACTGAAGCTTTCTTT; CDR3: CASSFWGNTEAFF
size: NA; J: TRBJ1-1; D: NA; V: TRBV29-1; DNA: TGCAGCGTTGGCACAGTAGGAAACACTGAAGCTTTCTTT; CDR3: CSVGTVGNTEAFF
size: NA; J: TRBJ1-6; D: NA; V: TRBV11-1; DNA: TGTGCCAGCAGCCCCGGAGGGAGAGAATCACCCCTCCACTTT; CDR3: CASSPGGRESPLHF
size: NA; J: TRBJ1-2; D: NA; V: TRBV5-1; DNA: TGCGCCAGCAGCTTGGTGGATAGCGGGGGGGCCAGGGGCCAGTATGGCTACACCTTC; CDR3: CASSLVDSGGARGQYGYTF
size: NA; J: TRBJ1-3; D: NA; V: TRBV9; DNA: TGTGCCAGCACCCACGGCCCACAGGGCTCTGGAAACACCATATATTTT; CDR3: CASTHGPQGSGNTIYF
size: NA; J: TRBJ1-2; D: NA; V: TRBV21-1; DNA: TGTGCCAGCAGCAAAGAGGAGGACGCCTTGGGCTATGGCTACACCTTC; CDR3: CASSKEEDALGYGYTF
size: NA; J: TRBJ2-2; D: NA; V: TRBV10-3; DNA: TGTGCCATCAGCCGGGAGAACACCGGGGAGCTGTTTTTT; CDR3: CAISRENTGELFF
size: NA; J: TRBJ2-5; D: NA; V: TRBV7-8; DNA: TGTGCCAGCAGCTTAGTGGGAGCGGGCAGGCAAGAGACCCAGTACTTC; CDR3: CASSLVGAGRQETQYF
size: NA; J: TRBJ1-1; D: NA; V: TRBV4-2; DNA: TGTGCCAGCAGCCCGCAACAGGAGATGAACACTGAAGCTTTCTTT; CDR3: CASSPQQEMNTEAFF
size: NA; J: TRBJ2-2; D: TRBD1; V: TRBV4-1; DNA: TGCGCCAGCAGCCCGTGGTCCCCGGACAGGCCCCTCAACACCGGGGAGCTGTTTTTT; CDR3: CASSPWSPDRPLNTGELFF
size: NA; J: TRBJ1-1; D: NA; V: TRBV6-5; DNA: TGTGCCAGCAGTTACGACGCGGGGACTGAAGCTTTCTTT; CDR3: CASSYDAGTEAFF
size: NA; J: TRBJ1-5; D: NA; V: TRBV12-3/TRBV12-4; DNA: TGTGCCAGCAGTTTTGGGAGAAATCAGCCCCAGCATTTT; CDR3: CASSFGRNQPQHF
size: NA; J: TRBJ2-2; D: NA; V: TRBV7-3; DNA: TGTGCCAGCAGCTTAGTGGCAACTGCGAACACCGGGGAGCTGTTTTTT; CDR3: CASSLVATANTGELFF
size: few; J: TRBJ2-7; D: NA; V: TRBV3-1/TRBV3-2; DNA: TGTGCCAGCAGCCGAGCGGAGACAGCCTCCTACGAGCAGTACTTC; CDR3: CASSRAETASYEQYF
size: NA; J: TRBJ1-2; D: NA; V: TRBV5-1; DNA: TGCGCCAGCAGCTTGGAAGCAGGCAACTATGGCTACACCTTC; CDR3: CASSLEAGNYGYTF
size: NA; J: TRBJ1-6; D: TRBD1; V: TRBV7-2; DNA: TGTGCCAGCAGCGTCCAGGGGGCCGCGGAGTCCCTCCACTTT; CDR3: CASSVQGAAESLHF
size: NA; J: TRBJ2-3; D: NA; V: TRBV25-1; DNA: TGTGCCAGCACCTTAGGGAGCGGGCCCAGCACAGATACGCAGTATTTT; CDR3: CASTLGSGPSTDTQYF
size: once; J: TRBJ1-1; D: TRBD1; V: TRBV18; DNA: TGTGCCAGCTCATACTTGAGACAGGGCCGGGGTGGTAACACTGAAGCTTTCTTT; CDR3: CASSYLRQGRGGNTEAFF
size: NA; J: TRBJ1-2; D: NA; V: TRBV2; DNA: TGTGCCAGCAGTGAAGGTGCGGAAGACTATGGCTACACCTTC; CDR3: CASSEGAEDYGYTF
size: NA; J: TRBJ2-2; D: NA; V: TRBV2; DNA: TGTGCCAGCCGTGGGGGGAACACCGGGGAGCTGTTTTTT; CDR3: CASRGGNTGELFF
size: NA; J: TRBJ2-1; D: NA; V: TRBV19; DNA: TGTGCCAGTGCTGTGGGCCCCGGGGATGAGCAGTTCTTC; CDR3: CASAVGPGDEQFF
size: once; J: TRBJ1-5; D: NA; V: TRBV28; DNA: TGTGCCAGCACCCCAGGGCTTAGTCAGCCCCAGCATTTT; CDR3: CASTPGLSQPQHF
size: once; J: TRBJ2-1; D: NA; V: TRBV10-3; DNA: TGTGCCACCCAGGTAGGAGCGGTAAACAATGAGCAGTTCTTC; CDR3: CATQVGAVNNEQFF
size: NA; J: TRBJ2-1; D: TRBD2; V: TRBV19; DNA: TGTGCCAGTAAGGGGACGGGGGGGAATGAGCAGTTCTTC; CDR3: CASKGTGGNEQFF
size: once; J: TRBJ2-2; D: TRBD2; V: TRBV7-2; DNA: TGTGCCAGCAGCTTAGAACGAGCGGGGGTCTGGAACACCGGGGAGCTGTTTTTT; CDR3: CASSLERAGVWNTGELFF
size: NA; J: TRBJ1-3; D: NA; V: TRBV21-1; DNA: TGTGCCAGCAGCCCCTCTGGAAACACCATATATTTT; CDR3: CASSPSGNTIYF